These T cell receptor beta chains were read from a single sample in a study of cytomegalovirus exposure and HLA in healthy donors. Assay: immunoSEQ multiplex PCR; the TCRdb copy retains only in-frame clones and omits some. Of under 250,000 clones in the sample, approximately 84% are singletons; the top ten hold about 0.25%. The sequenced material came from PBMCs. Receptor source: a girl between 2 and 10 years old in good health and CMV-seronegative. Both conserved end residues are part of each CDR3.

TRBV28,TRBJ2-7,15,CASSTRTGGRYEQYF
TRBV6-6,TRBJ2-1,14,CASSSSGARNEQFF
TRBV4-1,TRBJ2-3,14,CASNDPVRRATQYF
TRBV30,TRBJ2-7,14,CAWKRAGLSYEQYF
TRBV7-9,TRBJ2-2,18,CASSFDKYRVTNTGELFF
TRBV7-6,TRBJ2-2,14,CASSRRVDPGELFF
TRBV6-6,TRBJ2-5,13,CASSWTGQETQYF
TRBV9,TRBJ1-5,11,CASGQGQPQHF
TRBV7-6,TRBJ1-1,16,CASSSQPKGGISEAFF
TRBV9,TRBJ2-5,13,CASSLGTRETQYF
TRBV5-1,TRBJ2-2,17,CASSWEGPTSNTGELFF
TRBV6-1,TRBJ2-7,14,CASSDRDRLYEQYF
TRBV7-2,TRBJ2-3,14,CASSFGGTTDTQYF
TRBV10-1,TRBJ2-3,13,CASSDSRTDTQYF
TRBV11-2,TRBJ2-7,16,CASSSGLAGVWYEQYF
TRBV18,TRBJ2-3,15,CASSPSGGDADTQYF
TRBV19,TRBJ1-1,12,CASTGTSSEAFF
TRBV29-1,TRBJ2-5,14,CSVEPTGHQETQYF
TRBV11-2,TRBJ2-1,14,CASSSRGAYNEQFF
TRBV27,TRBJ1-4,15,CASSPRVSTNEKLFF
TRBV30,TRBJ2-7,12,CAWSFSHSEQYF
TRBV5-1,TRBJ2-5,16,CASSLSLAGVRETQYF
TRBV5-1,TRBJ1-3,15,CASSTATDSGNTIYF
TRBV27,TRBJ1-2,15,CASSLYPGRGSGYTF
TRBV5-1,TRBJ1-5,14,CASSLDGQNQPQHF
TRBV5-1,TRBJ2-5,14,CASSLGLAGETQYF
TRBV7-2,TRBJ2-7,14,CASSRLAGTYEQYF
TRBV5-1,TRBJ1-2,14,CASSEGRERDGYTF
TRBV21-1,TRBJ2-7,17,CASSAWGHGGPNYEQYF
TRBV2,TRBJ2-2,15,CASSAISDRVGELFF
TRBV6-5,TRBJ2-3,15,CASSSGQVTTDTQYF
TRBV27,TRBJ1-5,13,CANVGQFNQPQHF
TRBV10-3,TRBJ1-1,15,CATKEAQGGHTEAFF
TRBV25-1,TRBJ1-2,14,CASSESRGHYGYTF
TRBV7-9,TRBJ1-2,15,CASSPSSDRFYGYTF
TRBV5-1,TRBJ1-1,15,CASSYQGALNTEAFF
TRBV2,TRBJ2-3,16,CASSIDVEESTDTQYF
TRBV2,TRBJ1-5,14,CASSEAPGDQPQHF
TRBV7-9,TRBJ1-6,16,CASSSPGQGKNSPLHF
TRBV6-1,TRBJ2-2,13,CASSSHALGELFF
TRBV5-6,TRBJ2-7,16,CASSQALGTALYEQYF
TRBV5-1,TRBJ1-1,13,CASSLAVGGEAFF
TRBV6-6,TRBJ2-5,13,CASSYLGGETQYF
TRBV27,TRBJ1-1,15,CASSFKSGAGREAFF
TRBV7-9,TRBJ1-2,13,CASSEGLYRGYTF
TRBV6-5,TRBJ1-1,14,CASTTGGLGTEAFF
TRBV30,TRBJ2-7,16,CAWRRAKTSGGREQYF
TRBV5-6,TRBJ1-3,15,CASSWRLSSGNTIYF
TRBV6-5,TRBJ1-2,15,CASSYSRQGDYGYTF
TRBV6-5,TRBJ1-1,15,CASSTPGHQNTEAFF
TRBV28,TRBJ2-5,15,CASSRGLAGEETQYF
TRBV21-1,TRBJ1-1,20,CASSKNAPAGDHKLNTEAFF
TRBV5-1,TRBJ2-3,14,CASSLAGVEDTQYF
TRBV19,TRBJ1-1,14,CASSFQGRRTEAFF
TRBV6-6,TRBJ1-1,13,CASSYSPGTEAFF
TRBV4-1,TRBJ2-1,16,CASSPWTSGGAPGTIF
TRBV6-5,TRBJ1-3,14,CASSYDRGGNTIYF